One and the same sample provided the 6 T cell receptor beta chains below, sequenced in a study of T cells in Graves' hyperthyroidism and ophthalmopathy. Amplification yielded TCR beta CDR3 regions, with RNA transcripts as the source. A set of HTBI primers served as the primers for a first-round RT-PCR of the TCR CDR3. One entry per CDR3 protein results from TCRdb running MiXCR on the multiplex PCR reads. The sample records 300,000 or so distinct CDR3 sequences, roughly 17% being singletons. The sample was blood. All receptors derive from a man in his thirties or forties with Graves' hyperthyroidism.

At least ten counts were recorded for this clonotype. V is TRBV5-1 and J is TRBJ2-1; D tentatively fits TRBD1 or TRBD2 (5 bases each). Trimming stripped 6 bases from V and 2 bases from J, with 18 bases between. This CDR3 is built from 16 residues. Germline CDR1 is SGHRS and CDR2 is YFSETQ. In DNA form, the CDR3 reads TGCGCCAGCACCAGAGGGGTAGGGGACCCCTACAATGAGCAGTTCTTC. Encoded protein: CASTRGVGDPYNEQFF.

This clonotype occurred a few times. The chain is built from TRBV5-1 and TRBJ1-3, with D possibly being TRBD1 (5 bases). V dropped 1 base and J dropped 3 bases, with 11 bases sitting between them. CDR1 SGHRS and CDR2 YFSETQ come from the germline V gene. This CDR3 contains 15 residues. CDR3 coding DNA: TGCGCCAGCAGCTTGATGAGAGGGGATGGAAACACCATATATTTT. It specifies CASSLMRGDGNTIYF.

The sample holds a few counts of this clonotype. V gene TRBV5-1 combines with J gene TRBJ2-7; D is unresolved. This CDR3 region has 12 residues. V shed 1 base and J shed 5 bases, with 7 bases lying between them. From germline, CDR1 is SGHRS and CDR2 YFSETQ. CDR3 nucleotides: TGCGCCAGCAGCTTGACTAACGACGAGCAGTACTTC. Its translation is CASSLTNDEQYF.

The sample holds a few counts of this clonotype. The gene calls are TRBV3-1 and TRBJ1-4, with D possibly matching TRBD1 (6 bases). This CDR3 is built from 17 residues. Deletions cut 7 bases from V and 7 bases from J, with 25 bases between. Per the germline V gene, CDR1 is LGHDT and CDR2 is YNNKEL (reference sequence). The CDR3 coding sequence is TGTGCCAGCACCCAGATCCGCGGCAGGGGAGTCGGTGAAAAACTGTTTTTT. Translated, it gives CASTQIRGRGVGEKLFF.

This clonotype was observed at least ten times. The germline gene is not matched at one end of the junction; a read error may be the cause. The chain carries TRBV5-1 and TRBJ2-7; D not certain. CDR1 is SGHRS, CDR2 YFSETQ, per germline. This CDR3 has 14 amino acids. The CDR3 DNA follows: TGTGCCAGCAGCTTAGTCGGGTCTTCCTACGAGCAGTACTTC. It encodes CASSLVGSSYEQYF.

The CDR3 protein is CASNPPGTGFNEQFF. The CDR3 coding sequence is TGCGCCAGCAACCCGCCCGGGACAGGGTTCAATGAGCAGTTCTTC. V is TRBV5-1 and J is TRBJ2-1, with TRBD1 identical over 9 bases. Looked up from germline, CDR1 is SGHRS and CDR2 is YFSETQ. V lost 6 bases, J lost 6 bases, and 10 bases stayed unmatched. The CDR3 is 15 amino acids.